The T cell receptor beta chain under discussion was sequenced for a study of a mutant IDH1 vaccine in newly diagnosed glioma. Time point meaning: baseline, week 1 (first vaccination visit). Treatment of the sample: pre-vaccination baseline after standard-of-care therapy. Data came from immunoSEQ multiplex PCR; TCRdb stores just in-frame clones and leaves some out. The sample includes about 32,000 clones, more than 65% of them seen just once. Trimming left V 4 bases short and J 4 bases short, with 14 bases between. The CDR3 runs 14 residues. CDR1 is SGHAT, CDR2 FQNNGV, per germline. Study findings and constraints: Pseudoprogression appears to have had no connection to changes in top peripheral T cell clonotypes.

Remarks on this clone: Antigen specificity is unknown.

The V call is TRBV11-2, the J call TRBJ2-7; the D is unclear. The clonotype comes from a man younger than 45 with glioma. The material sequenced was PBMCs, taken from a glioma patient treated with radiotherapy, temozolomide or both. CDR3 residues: CASSSQPVGYEQYF. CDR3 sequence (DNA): TGTGCCAGCAGCTCACAGCCTGTGGGGTACGAGCAGTACTTC.